The present T cell receptor beta chain was sequenced within a study of human T cells and chemical hapten exposure. Study-wide background: Slight volume differences across pooled libraries mainly accounted for varying per-sample TCR yields.

Study-level points and caveats: There was no change with DPC sensitization in TCRs above 1 in 1000 frequency.

Individual cDNA molecules each carried unique molecular identifiers attached by the library. Original analysis: Sampled TCR counts reached a median of roughly 100,000 per sample, with values ranging from roughly 23,224 to 690,600. TCRdb called the reads again in MiXCR, with one record for every CDR3 protein. TCRdb, not the original authors, processed these V and J calls. The profile shows around 120,000 distinct CDR3 sequences, 8.5% of them singletons. This clonotype was seen ten or more times. No antigen is known for it. Unfractionated whole blood served as the source for total RNA extraction. The specimen sequenced was whole blood. The TCR was taken from a human donor in good health. Some clones in this sample may be carry-over from other donors' samples.

The CDR3 is CASSSGFSYEQYF. The CDR3 DNA reads TGTGCCAGCTCGAGCGGCTTCTCCTACGAGCAGTACTTC. V gene TRBV27 combines with J gene TRBJ2-7; the D gene is possibly TRBD2 (5 bases). Germline V gene sequence: CDR1 MNHEY, CDR2 SMNVEV (reference sequence). Trimming stripped 8 bases from V and 0 bases from J, with 11 bases between. The CDR3 loop spans 13 amino acids.